What follows are 5 T cell receptor beta chains derived from one specimen sequenced in a study of T cell changes during pregnancy in multiple sclerosis. The assay was immunoSEQ multiplex PCR, and TCRdb's table has in-frame clones only and misses some. Of tens of thousands of clones in the sample, 91% were seen once. Material: peripheral blood, obtained in the first trimester of pregnancy. Receptors were obtained from a female donor in good health, enrolled as a control in a pregnancy study.

The J gene is TRBJ1-1, the V gene TRBV7-2; tentative D call: TRBD1 (5 bases). CDR3 size: 15 residues. Between the trimmed V and J ends, which lost 7 bases and 6 bases, there was a span of 21 bases. Germline CDR1 reads SGHTA; CDR2 reads FQGNSA. The CDR3 region is CASTFNLNGGAEAFF. CDR3 in DNA: TGTGCCAGCACATTTAACCTGAACGGGGGAGCTGAAGCTTTCTTT.

J is TRBJ2-7 and V is TRBV14, with D perhaps TRBD2 (6 bases). The CDR3 totals 15 residues. CDR1 is SGHDN and CDR2 is FVKESK in the germline V gene. V was shortened by 3 bases and J by 2 bases, with 14 bases between the two germline ends. The CDR3 coding sequence is TGTGCCAGCAGCCAGGGGAGGACTGGAGCCTACGAGCAGTACTTC. Protein sequence: CASSQGRTGAYEQYF.

This chain links TRBV27 with TRBJ1-2; D is unclear. V lost 3 bases and J 0 bases, leaving 17 bases between the germline ends. CDR1 MNHEY and CDR2 SMNVEV come from the germline V gene (reference sequence). The CDR3 extends over 17 amino acids. CDR3: CASSFLFTAGANYGYTF. The CDR3 DNA reads TGTGCCAGCAGTTTTCTATTTACCGCCGGGGCTAACTATGGCTACACCTTC.

The chain employs TRBV30 and TRBJ2-2; 11 positions match TRBD1. CDR1 and CDR2 (germline): GTSNPN, SVGIG (reference sequence). The CDR3 consists of 17 residues. V shed 4 bases, J shed 5 bases, and the junction held 12 bases outside the gene matches. This CDR3 reads CAWNFFSGTGGTGELFF. The CDR3 DNA reads TGTGCCTGGAATTTTTTTTCTGGGACAGGGGGGACCGGGGAGCTGTTTTTT.

For this clone: Within the sample, other DNA sequences also encode this same CDR3. The chain employs TRBV5-1 and TRBJ2-7, with D hard to call. Trimming shortened V by 0 bases and J by 4 bases, and 11 bases separated the two germline ends. This CDR3 spans 14 amino acids. The germline V gene encodes CDR1 SGHRS and CDR2 YFSETQ. The CDR3 nucleotides read TGCGCCAGCAGCTTGGTGGTGAGCCCGTACGAGCAGTACTTC. Its translation: CASSLVVSPYEQYF.